This TCR beta chain is from a study of immune cell composition in non-small cell lung cancer. V was trimmed by 1 base and J by 2 bases, leaving 9 bases between them. Germline V gene data show CDR1 as SGHNT and CDR2 as YENEEA. The length of the CDR3 is 15 residues. Some clones are missing from TCRdb's copy, which holds only in-frame ones; the method was immunoSEQ multiplex PCR. The data hold 1,500 to 2,000 clones, with roughly 79% observed a single time. The J gene is TRBJ2-1, the V gene TRBV11-3, with D possibly matching TRBD1 (5 bases). Sequencing was performed on lung tumor tissue. The clonotype comes from a human donor with non-small cell lung cancer. CDR3 residues: CASSLGSRAYNEQFF. The CDR3 bases are TGTGCCAGCAGCTTAGGAAGCAGGGCCTACAATGAGCAGTTCTTC.